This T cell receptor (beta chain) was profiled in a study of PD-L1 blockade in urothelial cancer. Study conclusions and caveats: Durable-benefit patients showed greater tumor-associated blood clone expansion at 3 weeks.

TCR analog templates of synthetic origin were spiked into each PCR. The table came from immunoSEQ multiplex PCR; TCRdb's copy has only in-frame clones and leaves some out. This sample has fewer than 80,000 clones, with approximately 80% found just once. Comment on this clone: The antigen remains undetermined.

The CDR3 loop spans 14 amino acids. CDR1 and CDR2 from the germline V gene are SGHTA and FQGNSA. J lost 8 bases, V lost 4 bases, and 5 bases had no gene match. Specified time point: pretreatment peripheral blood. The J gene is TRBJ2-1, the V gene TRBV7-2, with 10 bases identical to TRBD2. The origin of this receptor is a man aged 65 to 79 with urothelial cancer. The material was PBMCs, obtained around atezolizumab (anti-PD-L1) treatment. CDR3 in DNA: TGTGCCAGCAGCTCTTTAGCGGGAGGACATGAGCAGTTCTTC. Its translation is CASSSLAGGHEQFF.